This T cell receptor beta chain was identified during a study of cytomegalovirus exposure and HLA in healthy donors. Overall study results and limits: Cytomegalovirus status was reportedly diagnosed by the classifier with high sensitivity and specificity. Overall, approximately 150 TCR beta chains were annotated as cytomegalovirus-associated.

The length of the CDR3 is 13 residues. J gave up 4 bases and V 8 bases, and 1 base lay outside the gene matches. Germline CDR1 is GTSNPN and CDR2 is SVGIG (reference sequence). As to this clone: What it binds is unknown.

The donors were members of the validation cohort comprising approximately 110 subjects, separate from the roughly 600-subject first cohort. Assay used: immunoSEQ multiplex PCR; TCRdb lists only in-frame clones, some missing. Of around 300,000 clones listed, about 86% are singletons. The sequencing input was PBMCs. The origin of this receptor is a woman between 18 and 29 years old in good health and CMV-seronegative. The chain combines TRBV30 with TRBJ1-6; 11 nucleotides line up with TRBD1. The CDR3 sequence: CAGQGAYNSPLHF. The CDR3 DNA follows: TGTGCCGGACAGGGGGCGTATAATTCACCCCTCCACTTT.